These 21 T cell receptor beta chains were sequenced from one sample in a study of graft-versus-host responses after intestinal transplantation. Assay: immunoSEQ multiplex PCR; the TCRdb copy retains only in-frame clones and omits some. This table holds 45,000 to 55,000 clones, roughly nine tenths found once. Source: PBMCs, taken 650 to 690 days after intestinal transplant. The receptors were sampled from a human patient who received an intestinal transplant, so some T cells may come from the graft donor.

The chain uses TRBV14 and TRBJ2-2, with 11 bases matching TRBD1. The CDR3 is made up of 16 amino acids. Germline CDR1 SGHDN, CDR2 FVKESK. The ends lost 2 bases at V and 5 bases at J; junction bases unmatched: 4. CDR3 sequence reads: CASSQRTGGLTGELFF. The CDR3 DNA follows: TGTGCCAGCAGCCAAAGGACAGGGGGCCTTACCGGGGAGCTGTTTTTT. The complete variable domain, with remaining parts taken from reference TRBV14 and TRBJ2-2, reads EAGVTQFPSHSVIEKGQTVTLRCDPISGHDNLYWYRRVMGKEIKFLLHFVKESKQDESGMPNNRFLAERTGGTYSTLKVQPAELEDSGVYFCASSQRTGGLTGELFFGEGSRLTVL.

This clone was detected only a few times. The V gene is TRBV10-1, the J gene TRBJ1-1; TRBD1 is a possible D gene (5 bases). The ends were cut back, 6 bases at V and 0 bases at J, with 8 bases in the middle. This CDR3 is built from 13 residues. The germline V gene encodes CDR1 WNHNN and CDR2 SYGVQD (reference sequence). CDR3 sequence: CASRDTMNTEAFF. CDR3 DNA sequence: TGCGCCAGCAGGGACACCATGAACACTGAAGCTTTCTTT.

Here the CDR3 DNA reads TGCGCCAGCAGTGAGGTCTGGGGGGCTCGAGAGCAGTACTTC. It codes for CASSEVWGAREQYF. V and J are TRBV10-2 and TRBJ2-7; D may correspond to TRBD1 or TRBD2 (6 bases each). CDR3 size: 14 residues. With 2 bases removed from V and 7 bases from J, the gap between germline ends came to 15 bases. Germline values: CDR1 WSHSY, CDR2 SAAADI.

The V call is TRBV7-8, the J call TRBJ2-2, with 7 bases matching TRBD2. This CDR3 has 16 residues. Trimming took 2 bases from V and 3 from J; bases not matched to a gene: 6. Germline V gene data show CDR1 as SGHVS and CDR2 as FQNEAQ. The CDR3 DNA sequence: TGTGCCAGCAGCTTACAACGGGACTACCACACCGGGGAGCTGTTTTTT. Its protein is CASSLQRDYHTGELFF.

The CDR3 loop is CASSEQGLQPQHF. The CDR3 DNA follows: TGTGCCAGCAGTGAACAGGGTTTACAGCCCCAGCATTTT. The chain carries TRBV6-1 and TRBJ1-5; TRBD1 might be the D (5 bases). The germline V and J ends were trimmed by 2 bases and 7 bases, with 9 bases remaining between them. CDR1 is MNHNS, CDR2 SASEGT, per germline. This CDR3 region has 13 residues.

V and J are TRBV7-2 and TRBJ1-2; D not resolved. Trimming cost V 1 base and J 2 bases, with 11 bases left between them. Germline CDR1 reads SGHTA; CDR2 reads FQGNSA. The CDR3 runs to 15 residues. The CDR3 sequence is CASSLVWSQNYGYTF. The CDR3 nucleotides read TGTGCCAGCAGCTTAGTATGGAGCCAGAACTATGGCTACACCTTC.

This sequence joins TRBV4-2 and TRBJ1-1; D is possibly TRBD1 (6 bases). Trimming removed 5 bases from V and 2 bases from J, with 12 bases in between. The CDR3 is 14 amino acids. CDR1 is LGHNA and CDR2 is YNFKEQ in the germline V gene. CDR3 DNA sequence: TGTGCCAGCAGCAAGGGGGACGAAAACACTGAAGCTTTCTTT. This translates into CASSKGDENTEAFF.

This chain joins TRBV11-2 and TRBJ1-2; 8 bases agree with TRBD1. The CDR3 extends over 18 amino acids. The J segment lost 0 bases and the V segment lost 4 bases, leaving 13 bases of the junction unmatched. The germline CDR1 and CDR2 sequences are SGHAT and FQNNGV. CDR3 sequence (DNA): TGTGCCAGCAGCTACCTACAGGGGGGCCGTAAAGCTAACTATGGCTACACCTTC. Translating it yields CASSYLQGGRKANYGYTF.

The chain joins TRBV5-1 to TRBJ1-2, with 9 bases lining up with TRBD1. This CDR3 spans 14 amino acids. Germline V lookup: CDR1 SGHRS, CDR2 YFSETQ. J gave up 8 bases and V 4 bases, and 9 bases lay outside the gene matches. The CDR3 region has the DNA TGCGCCAGCAGCCTTATACAGGGGGCCGCGGGCTACACCTTC. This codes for CASSLIQGAAGYTF.

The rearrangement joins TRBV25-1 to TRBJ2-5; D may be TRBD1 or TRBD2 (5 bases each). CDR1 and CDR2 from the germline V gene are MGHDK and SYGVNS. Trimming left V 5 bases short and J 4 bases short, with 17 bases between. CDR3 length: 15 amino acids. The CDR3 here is CASSRADGGRETQYF. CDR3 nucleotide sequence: TGTGCCAGCAGTCGGGCGGATGGGGGTCGAGAGACCCAGTACTTC.

DNA of the CDR3: TGTGCCAGCAGCTTGGGGAGCTCTGGAAACACCATATATTTT. It specifies CASSLGSSGNTIYF. V and J are TRBV5-5 and TRBJ1-3; D is uncertain. The CDR3 length is 14 residues. Looked up from germline, CDR1 is SGHKS and CDR2 is YYEKEE (reference sequence). Trimming left V 0 bases short and J 0 bases short, with 4 bases between.

CDR3 DNA sequence: TGTGCCAGCTCACCAGGGGTCGGTGAAAAACTGTTTTTT. Translated: CASSPGVGEKLFF. The rearrangement uses TRBV18 and TRBJ1-4; D ambiguous. The germline V and J ends were trimmed by 2 bases and 7 bases, with 8 bases remaining between them. This CDR3 spans 13 amino acids. Germline V gene lookup returns CDR1 KGHSH and CDR2 LQKENI.

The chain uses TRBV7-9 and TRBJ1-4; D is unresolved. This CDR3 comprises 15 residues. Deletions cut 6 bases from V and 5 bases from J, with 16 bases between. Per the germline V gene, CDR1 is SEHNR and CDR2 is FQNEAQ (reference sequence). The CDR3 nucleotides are TGTGCCAGCAGTTACCCTTTTCCGGAAAATGAAAAACTGTTTTTT. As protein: CASSYPFPENEKLFF.

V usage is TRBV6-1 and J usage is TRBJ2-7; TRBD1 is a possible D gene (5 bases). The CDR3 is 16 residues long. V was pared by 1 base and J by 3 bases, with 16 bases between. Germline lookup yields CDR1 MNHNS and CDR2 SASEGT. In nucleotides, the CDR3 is TGTGCCAGCAGTGAAGTGCCTAATGACAGAAACTACGAGCAGTACTTC. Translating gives CASSEVPNDRNYEQYF.

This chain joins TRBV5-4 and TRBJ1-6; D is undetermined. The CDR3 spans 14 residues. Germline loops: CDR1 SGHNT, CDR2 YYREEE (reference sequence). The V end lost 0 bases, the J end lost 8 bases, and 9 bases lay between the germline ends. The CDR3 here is CASSLVGSDSPLHF. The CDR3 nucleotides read TGTGCCAGCAGCTTGGTCGGCAGCGATTCACCCCTCCACTTT.

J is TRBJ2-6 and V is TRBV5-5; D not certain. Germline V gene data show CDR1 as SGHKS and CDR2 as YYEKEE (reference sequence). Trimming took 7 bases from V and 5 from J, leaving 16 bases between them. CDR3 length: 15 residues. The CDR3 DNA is TGTGCCAGCTCTTGTGCACAAAGTCGGGCCAACGTCCTGACTTTC. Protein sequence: CASSCAQSRANVLTF.

This chain's CDR3 is CASSYSMGGNYGYTF. In nucleotides, the CDR3 is TGTGCCAGCAGTTACTCGATGGGTGGTAACTATGGCTACACCTTC. V is TRBV6-5 and J is TRBJ1-2; D gene unclear. CDR1 is MNHEY and CDR2 is SVGAGI in the germline V gene. This CDR3 spans 15 amino acids. With 0 bases removed from V and 1 base from J, the gap between germline ends came to 9 bases.

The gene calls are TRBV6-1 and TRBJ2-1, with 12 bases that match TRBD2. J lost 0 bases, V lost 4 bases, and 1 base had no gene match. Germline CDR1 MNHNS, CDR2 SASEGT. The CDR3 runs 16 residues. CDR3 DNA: TGTGCCAGCAGTGCACTAGCGGGGGGCTCCTACAATGAGCAGTTCTTC. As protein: CASSALAGGSYNEQFF.

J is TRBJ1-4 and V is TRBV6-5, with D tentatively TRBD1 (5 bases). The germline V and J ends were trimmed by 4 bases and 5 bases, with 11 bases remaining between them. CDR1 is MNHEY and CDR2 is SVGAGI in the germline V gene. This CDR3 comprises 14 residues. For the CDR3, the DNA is TGTGCCAGCAGTTCCCGGGGCCGCAATGAAAAACTGTTTTTT. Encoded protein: CASSSRGRNEKLFF.

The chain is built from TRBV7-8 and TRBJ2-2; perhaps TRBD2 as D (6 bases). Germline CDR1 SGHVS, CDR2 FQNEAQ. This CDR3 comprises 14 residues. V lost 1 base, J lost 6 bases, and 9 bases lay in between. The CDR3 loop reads CASSLVPGAGELFF. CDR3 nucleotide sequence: TGTGCCAGCAGCTTAGTTCCGGGGGCCGGGGAGCTGTTTTTT. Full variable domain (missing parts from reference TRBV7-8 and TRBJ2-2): GAGVSQSPRYKVAKRGQDVALRCDPISGHVSLFWYQQALGQGPEFLTYFQNEAQLDKSGLPSDRFFAERPEGSVSTLKIQRTQQEDSAVYLCASSLVPGAGELFFGEGSRLTVL.

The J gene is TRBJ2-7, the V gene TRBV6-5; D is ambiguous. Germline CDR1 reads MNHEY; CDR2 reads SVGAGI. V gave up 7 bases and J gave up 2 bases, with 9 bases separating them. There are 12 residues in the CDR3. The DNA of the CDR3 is TGTGCCAGCACAGACGGTGCCTACGAGCAGTACTTC. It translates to CASTDGAYEQYF.